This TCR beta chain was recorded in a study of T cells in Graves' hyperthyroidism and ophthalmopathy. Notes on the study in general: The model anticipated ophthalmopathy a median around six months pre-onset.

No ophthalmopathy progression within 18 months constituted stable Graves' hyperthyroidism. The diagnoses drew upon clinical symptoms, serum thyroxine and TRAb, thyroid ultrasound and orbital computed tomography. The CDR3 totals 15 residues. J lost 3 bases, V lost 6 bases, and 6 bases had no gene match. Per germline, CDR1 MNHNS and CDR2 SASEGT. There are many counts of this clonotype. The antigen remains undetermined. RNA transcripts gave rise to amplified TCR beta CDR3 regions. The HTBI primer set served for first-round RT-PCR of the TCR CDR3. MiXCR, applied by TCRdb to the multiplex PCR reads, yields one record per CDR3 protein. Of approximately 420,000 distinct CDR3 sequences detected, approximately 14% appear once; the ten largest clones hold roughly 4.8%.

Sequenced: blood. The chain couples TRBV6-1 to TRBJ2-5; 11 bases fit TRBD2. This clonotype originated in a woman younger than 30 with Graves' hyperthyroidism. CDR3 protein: CASSRLAGRKETQYF. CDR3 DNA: TGTGCCAGCAGCAGACTAGCGGGACGAAAAGAGACCCAGTACTTC.